This T cell receptor beta chain originates from a study of technical replicates of blood from a handful of donors. The V gene's germline CDR1 is SGHAT and CDR2 FQNNGV. V lost 4 bases and J lost 2; bases outside the gene matches: 1. CDR3 size: 13 residues. Method: immunoSEQ multiplex PCR; TCRdb's copy keeps in-frame clones and lacks some. The repertoire holds approximately 70,000 clones, with 95% to 97% as singletons. The sequencing sample was made of T cells isolated from PBMCs. The TCR was taken from a human donor in good health. The chain combines TRBV11-2 with TRBJ2-5; 7 nucleotides align to TRBD1. As DNA, the CDR3 is TGTGCCAGCAGCTCGACAGGGCAAGAGACCCAGTACTTC. It translates to CASSSTGQETQYF.